This T cell receptor (beta chain) was obtained from a study of cytomegalovirus exposure and HLA in healthy donors. Broader study findings: Per published reports, the classifier diagnosed cytomegalovirus status with high specificity and sensitivity. HLA alleles showed associations with around 15,000 TCR beta sequences in a later analysis, at a 0.05 false discovery rate.

Amplification used 60 Vbeta primers and 13 Jbeta primers. Per the original data handling: Later reanalysis found 80 million or so unique TCR beta chains, about 10 million of them shared. Assay used: immunoSEQ multiplex PCR; TCRdb lists only in-frame clones, some missing. From that table come the V and J calls and clone size; the DNA was used to work out D and trimming. Among 100,000 or so clones listed, 74% were seen once. Turning to this clone: Antigen: not known.

This CDR3 is 16 amino acids long. Germline values: CDR1 SGDLS, CDR2 YYNGEE. V gave up 4 bases and J gave up 1 base, with 14 bases separating them. The sequenced sample consisted of PBMCs. The rearrangement uses TRBV9 and TRBJ2-2; D is possibly TRBD1 (6 bases). The receptor's source is a man aged 50-59 years in good health and CMV-seropositive. The CDR3 nucleotides read TGTGCCAGCAGCCGTATCATAGGGGGGAACACCGGGGAGCTGTTTTTT. Translating gives CASSRIIGGNTGELFF.